This T cell receptor beta chain was captured in a study of control samples from healthy donors and cancer patients. V dropped 5 bases and J dropped 2 bases, with 16 bases sitting between them. Germline V gives CDR1 SGHAT, CDR2 FQNNGV. The CDR3 is 15 amino acids. Libraries were prepared by immunoSEQ multiplex PCR; TCRdb keeps only in-frame clonotypes and omits some of them. This sample has some 160,000 clones, with 80% to 95% found just once. This clone was detected only once. This clonotype was sampled from a woman in her thirties in good health. The chain joins TRBV11-2 to TRBJ2-7; D possibly corresponds to TRBD1 (6 bases). The sequenced material came from blood. The CDR3: CASSTFRGKAYEQYF. For the CDR3, the DNA is TGTGCCAGCAGCACGTTCAGGGGTAAAGCCTACGAGCAGTACTTC.